The present T cell receptor (beta chain) was sequenced within a study of blood T cell repertoires in COVID-19. Across the whole study: Acute and convalescent COVID-19 samples came from the United States, Italy and Spain.

Unmatched junction bases numbered 13, after V lost 3 bases and J lost 7 bases. The CDR3 spans 16 residues. Germline lookup yields CDR1 SGHRS and CDR2 YFSETQ. Profiled with immunoSEQ multiplex PCR; TCRdb holds only in-frame clones, not every one. The table includes about 54,000 clones, 75% to 90% detected once. Specimen: peripheral blood. The gene calls are TRBV5-1 and TRBJ2-4; 7 bases are a match to TRBD1. The receptor comes from a human donor in a cohort sampled during active COVID-19. The CDR3 is CASSSSTGAPRNIQYF. The CDR3 region has the DNA TGCGCCAGCAGCTCATCTACAGGGGCCCCGAGGAACATTCAGTACTTC.